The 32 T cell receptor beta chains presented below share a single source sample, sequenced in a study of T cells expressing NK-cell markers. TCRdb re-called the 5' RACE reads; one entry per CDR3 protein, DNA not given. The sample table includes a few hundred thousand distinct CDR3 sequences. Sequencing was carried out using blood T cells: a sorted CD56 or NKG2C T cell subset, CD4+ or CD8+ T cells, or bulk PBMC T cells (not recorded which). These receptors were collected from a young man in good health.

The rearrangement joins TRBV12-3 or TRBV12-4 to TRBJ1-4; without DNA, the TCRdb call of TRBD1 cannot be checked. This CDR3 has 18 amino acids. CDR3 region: CASSLFRQSSSTNEKLFF.

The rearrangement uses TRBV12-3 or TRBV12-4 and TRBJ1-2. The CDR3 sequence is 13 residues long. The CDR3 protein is CASSSRGWPGYTF.

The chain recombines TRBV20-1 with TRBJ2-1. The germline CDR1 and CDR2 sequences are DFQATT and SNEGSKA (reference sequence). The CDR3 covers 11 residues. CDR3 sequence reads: CSARGPWEQFF.

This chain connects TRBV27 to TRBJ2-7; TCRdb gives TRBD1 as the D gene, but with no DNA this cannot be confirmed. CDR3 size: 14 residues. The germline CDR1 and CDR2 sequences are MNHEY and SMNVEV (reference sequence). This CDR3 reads CASSIDRNSYEQYF.

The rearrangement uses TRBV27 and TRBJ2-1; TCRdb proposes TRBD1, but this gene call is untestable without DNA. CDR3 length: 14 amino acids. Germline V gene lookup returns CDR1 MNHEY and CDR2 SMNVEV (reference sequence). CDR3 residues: CASRPGTRDDEQFF.

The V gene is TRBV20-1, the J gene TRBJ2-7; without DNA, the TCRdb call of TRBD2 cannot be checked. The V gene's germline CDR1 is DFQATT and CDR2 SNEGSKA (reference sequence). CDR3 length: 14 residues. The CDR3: CSAKRTTLSYEQYF.

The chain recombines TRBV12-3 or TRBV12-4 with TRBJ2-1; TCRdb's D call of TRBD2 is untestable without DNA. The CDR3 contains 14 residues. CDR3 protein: CASTALPGVNEQFF.

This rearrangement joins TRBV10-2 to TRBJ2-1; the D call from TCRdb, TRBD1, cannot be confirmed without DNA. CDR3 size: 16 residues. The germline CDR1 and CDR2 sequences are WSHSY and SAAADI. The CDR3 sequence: CASRNPQGGAGNEQFF.

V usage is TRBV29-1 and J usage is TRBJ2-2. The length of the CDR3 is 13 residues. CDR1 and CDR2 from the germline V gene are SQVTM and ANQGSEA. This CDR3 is CSACRIVGGELFF.

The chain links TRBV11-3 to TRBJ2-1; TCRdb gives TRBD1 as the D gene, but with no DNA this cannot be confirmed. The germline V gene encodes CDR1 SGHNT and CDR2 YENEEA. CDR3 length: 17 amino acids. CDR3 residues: CASSLYPPTGGLNEQFF.

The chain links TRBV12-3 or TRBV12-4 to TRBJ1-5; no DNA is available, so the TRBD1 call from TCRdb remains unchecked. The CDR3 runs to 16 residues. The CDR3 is CASSLYRDRRNQPQHF.

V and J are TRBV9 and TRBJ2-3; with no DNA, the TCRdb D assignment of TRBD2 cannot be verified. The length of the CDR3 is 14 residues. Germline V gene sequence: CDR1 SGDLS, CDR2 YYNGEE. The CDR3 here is CASSPRGPPDTQYF.

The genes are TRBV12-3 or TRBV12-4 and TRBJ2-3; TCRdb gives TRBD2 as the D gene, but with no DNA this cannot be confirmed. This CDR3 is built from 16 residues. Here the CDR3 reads CASSEGLAGVGDTQYF.

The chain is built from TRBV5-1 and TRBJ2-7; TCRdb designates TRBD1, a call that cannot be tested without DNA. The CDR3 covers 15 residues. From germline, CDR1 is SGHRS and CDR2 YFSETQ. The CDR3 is CASSLAGPGFDEQYF.

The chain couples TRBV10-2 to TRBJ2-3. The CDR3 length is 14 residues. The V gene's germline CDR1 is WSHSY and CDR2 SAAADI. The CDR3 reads CASSEGRVTDTQYF.

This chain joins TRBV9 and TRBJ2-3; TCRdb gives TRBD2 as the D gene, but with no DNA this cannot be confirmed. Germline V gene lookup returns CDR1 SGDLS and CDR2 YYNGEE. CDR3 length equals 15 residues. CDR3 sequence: CASSVGGSRTDTQYF.

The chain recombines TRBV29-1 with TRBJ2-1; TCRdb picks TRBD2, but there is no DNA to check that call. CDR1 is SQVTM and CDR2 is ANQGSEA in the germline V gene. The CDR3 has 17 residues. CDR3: CSVGRQGLLAGEVEQFF.

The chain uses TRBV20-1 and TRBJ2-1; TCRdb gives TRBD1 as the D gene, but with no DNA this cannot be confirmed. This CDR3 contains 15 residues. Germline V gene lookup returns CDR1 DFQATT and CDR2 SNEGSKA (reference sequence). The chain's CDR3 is CSASPTGGLGNEQFF.

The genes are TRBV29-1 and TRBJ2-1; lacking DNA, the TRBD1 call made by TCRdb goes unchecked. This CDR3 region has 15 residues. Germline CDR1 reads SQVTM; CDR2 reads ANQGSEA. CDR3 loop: CSVEPGGGRDNEQFF.

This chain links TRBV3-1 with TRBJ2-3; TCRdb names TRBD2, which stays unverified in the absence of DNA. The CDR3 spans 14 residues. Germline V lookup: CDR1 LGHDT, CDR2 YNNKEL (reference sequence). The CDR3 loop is CVWYGELRTDTQYF.

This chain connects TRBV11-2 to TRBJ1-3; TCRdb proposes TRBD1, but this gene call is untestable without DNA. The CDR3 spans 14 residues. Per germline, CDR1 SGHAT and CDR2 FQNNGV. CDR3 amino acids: CASSTQGAGNTIYF.

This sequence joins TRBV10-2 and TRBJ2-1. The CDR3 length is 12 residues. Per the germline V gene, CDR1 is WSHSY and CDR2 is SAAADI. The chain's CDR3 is CASSGVLDEQFF.

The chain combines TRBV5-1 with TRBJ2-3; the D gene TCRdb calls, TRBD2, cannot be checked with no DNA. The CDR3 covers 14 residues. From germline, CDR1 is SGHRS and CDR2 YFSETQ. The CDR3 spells CASSPGLTEDTQYF.

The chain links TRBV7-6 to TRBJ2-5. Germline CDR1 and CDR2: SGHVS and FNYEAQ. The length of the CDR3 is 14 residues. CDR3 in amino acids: CASKASRGPETQYF.

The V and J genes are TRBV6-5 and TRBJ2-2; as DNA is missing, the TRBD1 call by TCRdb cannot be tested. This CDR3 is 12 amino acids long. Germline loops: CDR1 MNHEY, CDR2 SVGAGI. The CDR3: CASTRGTGELFF.

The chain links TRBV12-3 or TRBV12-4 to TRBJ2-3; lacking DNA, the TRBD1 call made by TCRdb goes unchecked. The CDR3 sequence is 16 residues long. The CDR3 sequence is CASSPRGVGLTDTQYF.

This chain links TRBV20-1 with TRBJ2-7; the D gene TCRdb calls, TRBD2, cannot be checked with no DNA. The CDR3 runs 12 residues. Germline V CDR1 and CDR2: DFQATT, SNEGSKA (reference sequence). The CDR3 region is CSAPLAGYEQYF.

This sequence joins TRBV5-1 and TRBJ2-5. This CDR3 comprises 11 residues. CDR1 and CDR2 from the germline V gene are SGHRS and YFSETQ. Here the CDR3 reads CASSSGRTQYF.

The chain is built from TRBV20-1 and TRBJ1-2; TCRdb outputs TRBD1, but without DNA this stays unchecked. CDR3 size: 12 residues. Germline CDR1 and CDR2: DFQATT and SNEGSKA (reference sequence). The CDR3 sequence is CSASLGPRGYTF.

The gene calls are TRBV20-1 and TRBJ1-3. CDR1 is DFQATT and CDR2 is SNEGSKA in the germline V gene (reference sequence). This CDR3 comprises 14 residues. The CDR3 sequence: CSVSTASSGNTIYF.

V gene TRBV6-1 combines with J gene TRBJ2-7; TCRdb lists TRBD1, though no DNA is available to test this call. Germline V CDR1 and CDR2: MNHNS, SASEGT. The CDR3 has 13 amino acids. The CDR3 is CASSPGSDYEQYF.

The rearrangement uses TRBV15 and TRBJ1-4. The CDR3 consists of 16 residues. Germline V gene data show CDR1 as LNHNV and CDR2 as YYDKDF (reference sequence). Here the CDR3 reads CATSRDPGLYNEKLFF.